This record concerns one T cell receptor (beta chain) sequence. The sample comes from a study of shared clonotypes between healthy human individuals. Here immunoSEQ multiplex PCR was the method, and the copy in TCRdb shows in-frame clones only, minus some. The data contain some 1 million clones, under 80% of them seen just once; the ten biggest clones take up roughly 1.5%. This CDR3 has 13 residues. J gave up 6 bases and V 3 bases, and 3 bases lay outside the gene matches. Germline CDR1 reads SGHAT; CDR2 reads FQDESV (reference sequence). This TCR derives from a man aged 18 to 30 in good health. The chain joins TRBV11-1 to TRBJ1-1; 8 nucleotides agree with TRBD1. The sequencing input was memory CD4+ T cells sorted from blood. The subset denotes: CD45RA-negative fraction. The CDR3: CASSFIQGAEAFF. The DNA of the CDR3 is TGTGCCAGCAGCTTCATACAGGGGGCTGAAGCTTTCTTT.